One sample yielded the 12 T cell receptor beta chains listed below, sequenced in a study of PD-L1 blockade in urothelial cancer (dated by TCRdb to the late 2010s). Library prep was done by the immunoSEQ multiplex PCR assay. TCRdb took this table from immuneACCESS and kept in-frame rearrangements with V and J called. Such tables lack part of the clones; where checked against another copy, unresolved V genes explain under half of the gap, and the rest is unexplained. The sample table records under 30,000 clones; 80% to 85% of these occur just once. In total, the top ten clones hold about 2% of the sample. Here the sequenced sample was PBMCs, taken around atezolizumab (anti-PD-L1) treatment. These receptor sequences come from a man aged 50-60 years with urothelial cancer.

V and J are TRBV14 and TRBJ2-5; 9 bases are a match to TRBD2. The CDR3 contains 15 residues. The germline V gene encodes CDR1 SGHDN and CDR2 FVKESK. V shed 4 bases and J 5 bases; nucleotides not matched to a gene: 8. The CDR3 DNA is TGTGCCAGCAGCCCCCTGGTAGCGGGAGATGAGACCCAGTACTTC. Translated: CASSPLVAGDETQYF.

The genes are TRBV19 and TRBJ2-1; unclear D gene. This CDR3 spans 14 amino acids. Germline V CDR1 and CDR2: LNHDA, SQIVND (reference sequence). V dropped 5 bases and J dropped 0 bases, with 8 bases sitting between them. For the CDR3, the DNA is TGTGCCAGTAGTCGCACTGCCTCCTACAATGAGCAGTTCTTC. The encoded protein is CASSRTASYNEQFF.

This chain links TRBV28 with TRBJ1-5; 7 positions agree with TRBD1. The CDR3 extends over 15 amino acids. J lost 3 bases, V lost 7 bases, and 9 bases had no gene match. The germline CDR1 and CDR2 sequences are MDHEN and SYDVKM. The CDR3 DNA sequence: TGTGCCAGCAAAAGGCTAGGGGGCAACAATCAGCCCCAGCATTTT. Amino acid sequence: CASKRLGGNNQPQHF.

The rearrangement joins TRBV27 to TRBJ2-1, with D tentatively TRBD1 (5 bases). V was trimmed by 2 bases and J by 0 bases, leaving 11 bases between them. Per the germline V gene, CDR1 is MNHEY and CDR2 is SMNVEV (reference sequence). The CDR3 is made up of 16 amino acids. The CDR3 reads CASSLRTLTSYNEQFF. CDR3 sequence (DNA): TGTGCCAGCAGTTTAAGGACACTGACCTCCTACAATGAGCAGTTCTTC.

The chain is built from TRBV12-5 and TRBJ2-5, with 8 bases that match TRBD2. CDR1 is LGHNT and CDR2 is FRNRAP in the germline V gene. The CDR3 consists of 14 residues. V gave up 6 bases and J gave up 4 bases; unmatched junction bases: 7. Written as DNA, the CDR3 is TGTGCTAGTGGAACGGGGGGGGCCGGAGAGACCCAGTACTTC. Its protein is CASGTGGAGETQYF.

This sequence joins TRBV7-2 and TRBJ2-4; D might be TRBD1 (6 bases). Germline V gene data show CDR1 as SGHTA and CDR2 as FQGNSA. The length of the CDR3 is 14 residues. V gave up 1 base and J gave up 4 bases, with 8 bases separating them. Here the CDR3 DNA reads TGTGCCAGCAGCTTAGGGGGGCATAAAAACATTCAGTACTTC. It yields the protein CASSLGGHKNIQYF.

This clone came up once. The CDR3 region is CASSPVGQLYQETQYF. In DNA form, the CDR3 reads TGTGCCAGCTCACCCGTGGGACAGCTTTACCAAGAGACCCAGTACTTC. The rearrangement links TRBV18 to TRBJ2-5; 7 positions agree with TRBD1. Losses at the gene ends were 3 bases for V and 0 bases for J; bases not matched to a gene: 7. This CDR3 comprises 16 residues. The germline V gene has CDR1 KGHSH and CDR2 LQKENI.

The V call is TRBV6-5, the J call TRBJ1-2; a possible D gene is TRBD1 (5 bases). Trimming removed 7 bases from V and 4 bases from J, with 19 bases in between. This CDR3 contains 15 residues. The germline V gene encodes CDR1 MNHEY and CDR2 SVGAGI. The CDR3 nucleotides are TGTGCCAGCAACCCAGGAGGGGTTCGGGGCTATGGCTACACCTTC. It encodes CASNPGGVRGYGYTF.

The CDR3 reads CASSFAGGKDGYTF. CDR3 coding DNA: TGCGCCAGCAGCTTCGCAGGGGGAAAGGATGGCTACACCTTC. The chain couples TRBV5-1 to TRBJ1-2, with 7 bases that match TRBD1. This CDR3 has 14 amino acids. CDR1 SGHRS and CDR2 YFSETQ come from the germline V gene. The J segment lost 6 bases and the V segment lost 2 bases, leaving 7 bases of the junction unmatched.

The chain combines TRBV25-1 with TRBJ2-5, with D maybe TRBD2 (6 bases). V shed 6 bases and J shed 7 bases, with 18 bases lying between them. There are 14 residues in the CDR3. Germline V CDR1 and CDR2: MGHDK, SYGVNS. The CDR3 DNA reads TGTGCCAGCAGAGGGCCAGCGGGTGCAGGGACCCAGTACTTC. Protein sequence: CASRGPAGAGTQYF.

The genes are TRBV5-5 and TRBJ1-2; the D is unclear. The CDR3 contains 13 residues. Trimming took off 0 bases at V and 4 bases at J, with 7 bases between the two ends. Germline CDR1 is SGHKS and CDR2 is YYEKEE (reference sequence). The CDR3 nucleotides are TGTGCCAGCAGCTTGGCAGGAGGCTATGGCTACACCTTC. It translates to CASSLAGGYGYTF. The whole variable domain, filled in from reference TRBV5-5 and TRBJ1-2, reads DAGVTQSPTHLIKTRGQQVTLRCSPISGHKSVSWYQQVLGQGPQFIFQYYEKEERGRGNFPDRFSARQFPNYSSELNVNALLLGDSALYLCASSLAGGYGYTFGSGTRLTVV.

The chain links TRBV2 to TRBJ1-6, with 11 positions matching TRBD1. The length of the CDR3 is 17 residues. In germline, CDR1 is SNHLY, CDR2 FYNNEI. Germline trimming cut 6 bases from V and 1 base from J; bases unmatched to any gene: 5. CDR3 amino acids: CASRGTGGRSYNSPLHF. Here the CDR3 DNA reads TGTGCCAGCAGGGGGACAGGGGGAAGGTCCTATAATTCACCCCTCCACTTT.